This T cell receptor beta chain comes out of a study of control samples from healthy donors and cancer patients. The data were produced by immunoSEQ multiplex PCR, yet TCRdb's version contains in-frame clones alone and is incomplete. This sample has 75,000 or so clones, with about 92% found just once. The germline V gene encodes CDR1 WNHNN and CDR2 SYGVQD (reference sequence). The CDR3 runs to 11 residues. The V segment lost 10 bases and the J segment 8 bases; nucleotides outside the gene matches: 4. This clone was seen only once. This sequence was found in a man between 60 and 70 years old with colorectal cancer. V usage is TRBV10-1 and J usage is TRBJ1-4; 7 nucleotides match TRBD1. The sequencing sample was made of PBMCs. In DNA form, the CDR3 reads TGCGCCACCCAGGGGGAAGAAAAACTGTTTTTT. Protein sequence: CATQGEEKLFF.